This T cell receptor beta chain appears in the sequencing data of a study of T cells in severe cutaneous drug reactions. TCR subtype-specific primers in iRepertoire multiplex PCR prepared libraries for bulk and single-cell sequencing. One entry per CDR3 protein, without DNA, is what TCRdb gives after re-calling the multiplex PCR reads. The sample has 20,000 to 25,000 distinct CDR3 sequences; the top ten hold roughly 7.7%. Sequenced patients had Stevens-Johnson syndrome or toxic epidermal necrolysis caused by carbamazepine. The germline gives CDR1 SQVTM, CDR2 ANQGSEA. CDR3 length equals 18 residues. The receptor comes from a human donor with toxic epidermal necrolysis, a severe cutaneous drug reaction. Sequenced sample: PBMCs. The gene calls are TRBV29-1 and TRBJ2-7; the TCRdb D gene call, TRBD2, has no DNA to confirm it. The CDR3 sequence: CSVEIAGTSGSSSYEQYF.